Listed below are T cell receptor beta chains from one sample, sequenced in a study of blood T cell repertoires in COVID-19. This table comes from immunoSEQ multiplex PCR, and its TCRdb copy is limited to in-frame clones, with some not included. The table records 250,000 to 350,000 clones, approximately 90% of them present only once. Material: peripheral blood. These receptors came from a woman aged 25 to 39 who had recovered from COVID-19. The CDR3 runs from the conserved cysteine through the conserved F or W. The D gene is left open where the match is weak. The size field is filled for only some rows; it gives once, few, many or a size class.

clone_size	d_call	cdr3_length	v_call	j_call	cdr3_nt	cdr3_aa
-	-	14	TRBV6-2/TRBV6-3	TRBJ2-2	TGTGCCAGCAGTTACCCCCGTCACACCGGGGAGCTGTTTTTT	CASSYPRHTGELFF
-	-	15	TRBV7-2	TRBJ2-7	TGTGCCAGCAGCTTGCGGACCCCGGGGGCCTACGAGCAGTACTTC	CASSLRTPGAYEQYF
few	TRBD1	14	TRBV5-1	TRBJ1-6	TGCGCCAGCAGCCCCGGGACAGATAATTCACCCCTCCACTTT	CASSPGTDNSPLHF
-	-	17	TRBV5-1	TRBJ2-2	TGCGCCAGCAGCTTGGGCCAGGGGCGATTGAGGACCGGGGAGCTGTTTTTT	CASSLGQGRLRTGELFF
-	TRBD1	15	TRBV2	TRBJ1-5	TGTGCCAGCAGTGCTCCCGGGACAGGGGATCAGCCCCAGCATTTT	CASSAPGTGDQPQHF
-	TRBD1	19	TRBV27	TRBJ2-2	TGTGCCAGCAGTTTGTGGGGGACAGGGGGAAACTCAGTGCCCGGGGAGCTGTTTTTT	CASSLWGTGGNSVPGELFF
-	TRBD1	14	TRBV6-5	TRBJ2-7	TGTGCCAGCAGTAGGACAGGGATAATCTACGAGCAGTACTTC	CASSRTGIIYEQYF
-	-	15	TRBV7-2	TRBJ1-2	TGTGCCAGCAGCGCTGCCGGCGGAGCTTCCTATGGCTACACCTTC	CASSAAGGASYGYTF
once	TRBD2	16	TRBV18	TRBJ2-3	TGTGCCAGCTCACCGAAAGGGACTAGCGGGGTTCGAACGCAGTATTTT	CASSPKGTSGVRTQYF
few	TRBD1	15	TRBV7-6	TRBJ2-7	TGTGCCAGCAGCTTATCTGGGACAGGGAACCACGAGCAGTACTTC	CASSLSGTGNHEQYF
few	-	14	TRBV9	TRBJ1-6	TGTGCCAGCAGCGTGGGGGGTGGGGTTTCACCCCTCCACTTT	CASSVGGGVSPLHF
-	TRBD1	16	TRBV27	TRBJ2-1	TGTGCCAGCAGTTCGCTCGGGACAGGGGGTAGAAATGAGCAGTTCTTC	CASSSLGTGGRNEQFF
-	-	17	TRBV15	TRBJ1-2	TGTGCCACCAGCAGAGCCCGCCTAGACTATGAGAACTATGGCTACACCTTC	CATSRARLDYENYGYTF
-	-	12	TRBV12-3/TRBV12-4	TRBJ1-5	TGTGCCAGCAGTTTAGGAGATCAGCCCCAGCATTTT	CASSLGDQPQHF
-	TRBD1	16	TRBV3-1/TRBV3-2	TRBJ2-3	TGTGCCAGCAGCCCCGGGACAGGGCCTCTCTCAGATACGCAGTATTTT	CASSPGTGPLSDTQYF
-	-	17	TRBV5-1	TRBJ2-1	TGCGCCAGCAGCCTTGAGGTTTGGCGCGGGGCTGGGAATGAGCAGTTCTTC	CASSLEVWRGAGNEQFF
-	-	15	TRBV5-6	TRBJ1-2	TGTGCCAGCAGCTATGGAACAGGGCTGGGAAATGGCTACACCTTC	CASSYGTGLGNGYTF
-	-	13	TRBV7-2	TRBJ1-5	TGTGCCAGCAGCTTAAGCGCGATTCAGCCCCAGCATTTT	CASSLSAIQPQHF
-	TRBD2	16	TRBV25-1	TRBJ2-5	TGTGCCACCAGCGGCGTAGCGGGCATTAAGGGAGAGACCCAGTACTTC	CATSGVAGIKGETQYF
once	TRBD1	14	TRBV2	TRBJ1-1	TGTGCCAGCAGTCGAGACAGGGGAGGTACTGAAGCTTTCTTT	CASSRDRGGTEAFF
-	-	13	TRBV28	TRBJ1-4	TGTGCCAGCAGTTTCCGAGTTAATGAAAAACTGTTTTTT	CASSFRVNEKLFF
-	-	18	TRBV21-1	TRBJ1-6	TGTGCCAGCAGCAAAGGTAATGGAAGGACAGGGGGTAATTCACCCCTCCACTTT	CASSKGNGRTGGNSPLHF
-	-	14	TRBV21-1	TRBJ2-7	TGTGCCAGACCTGGGAGGACAGGAAAATACGAGCAGTACTTC	CARPGRTGKYEQYF
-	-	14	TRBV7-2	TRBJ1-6	TGTGCCAGCAGCCCCGGCGGGCCTAATTCACCCCTCCACTTT	CASSPGGPNSPLHF
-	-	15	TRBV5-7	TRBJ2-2	TGTGCCAGCAGCTTGGGGGGCGCGAACACCGGGGAGCTGTTTTTT	CASSLGGANTGELFF
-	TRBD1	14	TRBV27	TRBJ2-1	TGTGCCAGCAGTGCCGGGACAGGGCTAAATGAGCAGTTCTTC	CASSAGTGLNEQFF
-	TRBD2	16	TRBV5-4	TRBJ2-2	TGTGCCAGCAGCAGTGGGACTAGCGGGGGGGCCGGGGAGCTGTTTTTT	CASSSGTSGGAGELFF
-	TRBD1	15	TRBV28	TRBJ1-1	TGTGCCAGCAGTCTCCCGACAGGGCCCGTCACTGAAGCTTTCTTT	CASSLPTGPVTEAFF
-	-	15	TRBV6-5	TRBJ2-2	TGTGCCACTTCGAGACCGGGTCGGGGCACCGGGGAGCTGTTTTTT	CATSRPGRGTGELFF
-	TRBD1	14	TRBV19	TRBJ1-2	TGTGCCAGTAGGTCTGGACAGGGGTACTATGGCTACACCTTC	CASRSGQGYYGYTF
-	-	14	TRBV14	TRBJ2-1	TGTGCCAGCAGCCAAGAACGGGGATACAATGAGCAGTTCTTC	CASSQERGYNEQFF
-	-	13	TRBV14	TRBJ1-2	TGTGCCAGCAGCCATGGGGCACTCTATGGCTACACCTTC	CASSHGALYGYTF